This T cell receptor beta chain appears in the sequencing data of a study of cytomegalovirus exposure and HLA in healthy donors. Amplification used 60 Vbeta primers and 13 Jbeta primers. Measured with immunoSEQ multiplex PCR; TCRdb has only the in-frame clones, and not every one. There are 140,000 to 150,000 clones in the sample; more than 75% occur only once, and around 2.5% lies in the top ten. Each donor was nominally healthy when sampled (though unrecorded immune exposures were likely). Worth noting for this clone: The antigen is unknown.

Study findings and constraints: In all likelihood, a cluster of highly shared sequence variants was a sequencing artifact. Indistinguishable V segments, including TRBV6-2 and TRBV6-3, were excluded. A missense variant in DCLRE1C was later tied to TCR beta V- and J-gene trimming.

Per the germline V gene, CDR1 is MNHEY and CDR2 is SVGAGI. CDR3 length: 14 amino acids. Trimming shortened V by 4 bases and J by 0 bases, and 4 bases separated the two germline ends. The sequenced sample was PBMCs. The chain couples TRBV6-5 to TRBJ2-6; D not certain. The sequence came from a woman under 30 in good health and CMV-seropositive. The CDR3 DNA sequence: TGTGCCAGCAGTTCAGTCTCTGGGGCCAACGTCCTGACTTTC. This gives the protein CASSSVSGANVLTF.